The 9 T cell receptor beta chains below all came from one sample that was sequenced in a study of T-cell memory formation after mild COVID-19. MiXCR was run by TCRdb on the 5' RACE reads, yielding one entry per CDR3 protein. The sample includes 280,000 or so distinct CDR3 sequences, about a sixth of them seen just once. Sequencing used PBMCs or a T cell subset sorted from them (not recorded which). The receptors were sampled from a man aged 18 to 29 who had mild COVID-19 (a few samples of this study predate the infection). Cell type and time point are not known.

The chain employs TRBV2 and TRBJ2-7; D is possibly TRBD1 or TRBD2 (5 bases each). The CDR3 covers 14 residues. With 7 bases removed from V and 0 bases from J, the gap between germline ends came to 13 bases. From germline, CDR1 is SNHLY and CDR2 FYNNEI. The CDR3 coding sequence is TGTGCCAGCATGACCGGGGCACACTCCTACGAGCAGTACGTC. Its translation: CASMTGAHSYEQYV.

This clonotype was detected only a few times. V usage is TRBV6-5 and J usage is TRBJ1-2, with D possibly TRBD1 on 6 matching bases. V dropped 6 bases and J dropped 6 bases, with 17 bases sitting between them. The CDR3 totals 14 residues. The V gene's germline CDR1 is MNHEY and CDR2 SVGAGI. CDR3 amino acids: CASRTPGGDDGYTF. In DNA form, the CDR3 reads TGTGCCAGCAGAACACCGGGGGGCGACGATGGCTACACCTTC.

J is TRBJ1-5 and V is TRBV10-1; D call uncertain. V was pared by 2 bases and J by 6 bases, with 5 bases between. The CDR3 runs to 12 residues. From germline, CDR1 is WNHNN and CDR2 SYGVQD (reference sequence). The CDR3 here is CASSENTQPQHF. The CDR3 bases are TGCGCCAGCAGTGAGAATACTCAGCCCCAGCATTTT.

The V and J genes are TRBV12-3 or TRBV12-4 and TRBJ1-5; D remains ambiguous. V lost 1 base and J lost 8, with 9 bases in between. The CDR3 sequence is 13 residues long. CDR3 DNA: TGTGCCAGCAGTTTAGATCGCCGGGAGCCCCAGCATTTT. The encoded protein is CASSLDRREPQHF.

This clonotype was recorded many times. This chain links TRBV6-5 with TRBJ1-6; a possible D gene is TRBD1 (5 bases). The V end was cut by 5 bases, the J end by 10 bases, with 18 bases between. Germline V lookup: CDR1 MNHEY, CDR2 SVGAGI. The CDR3 covers 15 residues. CDR3 nucleotides: TGTGCCAGCAGTCGCGGGGGGACGGGTGGATCACCCCTCCACTTT. Its protein product is CASSRGGTGGSPLHF.

The chain links TRBV4-2 to TRBJ1-2, with TRBD1 as a possible D gene (5 bases). The CDR3 extends over 12 amino acids. Germline V gene data show CDR1 as LGHNA and CDR2 as YNFKEQ. V was shortened by 5 bases and J by 5 bases, with 9 bases between the two germline ends. The CDR3 DNA reads as TGTGCCAGCAGCACGGGGGTTTATGGCTACACCTTC. It translates to CASSTGVYGYTF.

This clonotype came up a few times. The chain combines TRBV25-1 with TRBJ2-1; D may correspond to TRBD1 or TRBD2 (5 bases each). Germline V CDR1 and CDR2: MGHDK, SYGVNS. The CDR3 is 10 amino acids. V was shortened by 4 bases and J by 10 bases, with 5 bases between the two germline ends. This chain's CDR3 is CASSGGEQFF. The CDR3 bases are TGTGCCAGCAGTGGGGGGGAGCAGTTCTTC.

This clonotype was counted at least ten times. The rearrangement uses TRBV5-1 and TRBJ1-4, with TRBD1 matching over 12 bases. Looked up from germline, CDR1 is SGHRS and CDR2 is YFSETQ. The CDR3 spans 15 residues. V dropped 3 bases and J dropped 8; count of bases not matched to a gene: 5. In DNA, the CDR3 is TGCGCCAGCAGCTCTTCCGGGACAGGGGGCGAAAAACTGTTTTTT. It codes for CASSSSGTGGEKLFF.

V usage is TRBV4-3 and J usage is TRBJ2-3; D is possibly TRBD2 (6 bases). The ends were cut back, 4 bases at V and 2 bases at J, with 13 bases in the middle. The germline V gene has CDR1 LGHNA and CDR2 YSLEER. The length of the CDR3 is 15 residues. The CDR3 spells CASSRSGLYTDTQYF. The CDR3, as DNA: TGCGCCAGCAGCCGGAGCGGGCTGTACACAGATACGCAGTATTTT.